The clone carrying this T cell receptor beta chain has only one observation. The sample comes from a study of early T cells in non-severe SARS-CoV-2 infection. From the 5' RACE reads, TCRdb called clonotypes with MiXCR, one entry per CDR3 protein. Among about 90,000 distinct CDR3 sequences listed, approximately 12% were seen once. There are 14 residues in the CDR3. The J segment lost 3 bases and the V segment lost 4 bases, leaving 4 bases of the junction unmatched. Germline V gives CDR1 ENHRY, CDR2 SYGVKD. The source material was whole blood, sampled at baseline. The chain couples TRBV10-3 to TRBJ2-7; 9 nucleotides agree with TRBD2. This receptor was taken from an adult who was a healthcare worker with PCR-confirmed SARS-CoV-2 infection or an uninfected control (not recorded which). Here the CDR3 reads CAISGRGGRYEQYF. CDR3 sequence (DNA): TGTGCCATCAGTGGGCGGGGGGGCCGCTACGAGCAGTACTTC.